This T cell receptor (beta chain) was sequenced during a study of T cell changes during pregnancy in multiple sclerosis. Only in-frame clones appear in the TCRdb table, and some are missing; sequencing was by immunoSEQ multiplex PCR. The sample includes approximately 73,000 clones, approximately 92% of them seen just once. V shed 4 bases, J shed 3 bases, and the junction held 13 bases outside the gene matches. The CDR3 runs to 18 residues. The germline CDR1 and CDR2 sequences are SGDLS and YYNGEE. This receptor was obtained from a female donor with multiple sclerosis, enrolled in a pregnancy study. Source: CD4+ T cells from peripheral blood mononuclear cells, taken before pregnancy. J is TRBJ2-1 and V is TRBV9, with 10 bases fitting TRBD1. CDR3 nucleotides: TGTGCCAGCAGCCTAGGACAGGGGGTCACTAGCGGCTACAATGAGCAGTTCTTC. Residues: CASSLGQGVTSGYNEQFF.